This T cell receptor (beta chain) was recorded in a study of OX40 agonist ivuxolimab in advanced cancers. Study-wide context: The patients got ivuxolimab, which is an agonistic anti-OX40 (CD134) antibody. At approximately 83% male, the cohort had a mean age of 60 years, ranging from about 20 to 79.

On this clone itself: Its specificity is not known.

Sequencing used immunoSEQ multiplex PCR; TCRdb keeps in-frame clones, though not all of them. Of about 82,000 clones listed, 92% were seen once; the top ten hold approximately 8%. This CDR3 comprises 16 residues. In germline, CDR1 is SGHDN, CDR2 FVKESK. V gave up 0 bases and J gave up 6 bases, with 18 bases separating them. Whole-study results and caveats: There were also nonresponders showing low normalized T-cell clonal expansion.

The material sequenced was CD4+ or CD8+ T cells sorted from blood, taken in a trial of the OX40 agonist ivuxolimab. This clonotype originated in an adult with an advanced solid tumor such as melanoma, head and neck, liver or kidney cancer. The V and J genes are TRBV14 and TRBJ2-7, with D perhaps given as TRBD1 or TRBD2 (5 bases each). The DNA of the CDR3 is TGTGCCAGCAGCCAAGATAACCCTCCGGGGCTACTCGAGCAGTACTTC. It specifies CASSQDNPPGLLEQYF. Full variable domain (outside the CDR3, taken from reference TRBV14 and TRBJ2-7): EAGVTQFPSHSVIEKGQTVTLRCDPISGHDNLYWYRRVMGKEIKFLLHFVKESKQDESGMPNNRFLAERTGGTYSTLKVQPAELEDSGVYFCASSQDNPPGLLEQYFGPGTRLTVT.